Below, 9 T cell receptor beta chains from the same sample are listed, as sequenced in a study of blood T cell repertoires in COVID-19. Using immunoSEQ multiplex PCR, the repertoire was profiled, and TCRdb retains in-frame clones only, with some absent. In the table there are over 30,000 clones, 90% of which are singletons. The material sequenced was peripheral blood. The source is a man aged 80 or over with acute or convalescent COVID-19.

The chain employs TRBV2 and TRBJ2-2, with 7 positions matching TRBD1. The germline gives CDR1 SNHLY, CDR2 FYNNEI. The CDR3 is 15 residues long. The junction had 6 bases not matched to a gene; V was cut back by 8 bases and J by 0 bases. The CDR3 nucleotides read TGTGCCAGCGGGGGACAGAGTACGAACACCGGGGAGCTGTTTTTT. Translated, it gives CASGGQSTNTGELFF. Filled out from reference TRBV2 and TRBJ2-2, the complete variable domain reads EPEVTQTPSHQVTQMGQEVILRCVPISNHLYFYWYRQILGQKVEFLVSFYNNEISEKSEIFDDQFSVERPDGSNFTLKIRSTKLEDSAMYFCASGGQSTNTGELFFGEGSRLTVL.

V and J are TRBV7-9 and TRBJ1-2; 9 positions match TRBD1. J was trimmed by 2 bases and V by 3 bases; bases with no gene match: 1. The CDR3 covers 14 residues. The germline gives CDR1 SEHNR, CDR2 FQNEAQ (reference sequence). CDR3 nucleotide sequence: TGTGCCAGCAGCTTGGGACAGGGCAACTATGGCTACACCTTC. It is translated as CASSLGQGNYGYTF.

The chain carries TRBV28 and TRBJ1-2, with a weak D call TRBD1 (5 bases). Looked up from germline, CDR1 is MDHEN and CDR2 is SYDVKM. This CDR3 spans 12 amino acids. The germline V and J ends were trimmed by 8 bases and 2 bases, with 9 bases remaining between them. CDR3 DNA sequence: TGTGCCAGCGCGACAGCGAACTATGGCTACACCTTC. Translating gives CASATANYGYTF.

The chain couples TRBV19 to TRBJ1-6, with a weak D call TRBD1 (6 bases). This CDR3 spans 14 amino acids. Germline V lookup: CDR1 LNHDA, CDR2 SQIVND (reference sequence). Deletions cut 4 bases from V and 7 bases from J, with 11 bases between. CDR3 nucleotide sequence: TGTGCCAGTAGTAGACAGGTCCAAAATTCACCCCTCCACTTT. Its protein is CASSRQVQNSPLHF.

CDR3 loop: CASSSGQPGETQYF. The CDR3 bases are TGTGCCAGCAGCTCTGGACAGCCGGGGGAGACCCAGTACTTC. The chain links TRBV5-4 to TRBJ2-5; D is possibly TRBD1 (6 bases). This CDR3 contains 14 residues. CDR1 SGHNT and CDR2 YYREEE come from the germline V gene (reference sequence). The ends were cut back, 3 bases at V and 5 bases at J, with 14 bases in the middle.

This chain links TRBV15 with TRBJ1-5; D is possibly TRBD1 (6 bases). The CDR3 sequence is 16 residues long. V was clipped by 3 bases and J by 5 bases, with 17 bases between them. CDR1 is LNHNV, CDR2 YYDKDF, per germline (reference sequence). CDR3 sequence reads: CATSRPFRGGDQPQHF. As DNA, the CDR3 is TGTGCCACCAGCAGGCCCTTCAGGGGTGGGGATCAGCCCCAGCATTTT.

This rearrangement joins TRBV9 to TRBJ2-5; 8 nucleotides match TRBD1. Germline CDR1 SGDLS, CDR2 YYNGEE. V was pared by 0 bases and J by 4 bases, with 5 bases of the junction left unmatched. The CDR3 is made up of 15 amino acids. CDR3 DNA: TGTGCCAGCAGCGTAGCAGGGGGCGCCGGAGAGACCCAGTACTTC. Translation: CASSVAGGAGETQYF. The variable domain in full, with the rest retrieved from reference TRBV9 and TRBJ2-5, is DSGVTQTPKHLITATGQRVTLRCSPRSGDLSVYWYQQSLDQGLQFLIQYYNGEERAKGNILERFSAQQFPDLHSELNLSSLELGDSALYFCASSVAGGAGETQYFGPGTRLLVL.

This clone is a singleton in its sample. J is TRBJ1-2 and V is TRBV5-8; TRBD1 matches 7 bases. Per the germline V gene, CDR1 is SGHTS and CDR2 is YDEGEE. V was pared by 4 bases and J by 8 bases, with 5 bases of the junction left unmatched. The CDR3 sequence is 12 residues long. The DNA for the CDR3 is TGTGCCAGCAGCCCGGACAGGAGGGGCTACACCTTC. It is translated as CASSPDRRGYTF.

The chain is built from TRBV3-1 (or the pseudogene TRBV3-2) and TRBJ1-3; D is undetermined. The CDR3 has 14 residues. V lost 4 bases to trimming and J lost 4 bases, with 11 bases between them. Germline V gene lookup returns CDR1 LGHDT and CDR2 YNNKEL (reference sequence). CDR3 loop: CASSPGWAGNTIYF. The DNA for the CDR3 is TGTGCCAGCAGCCCTGGGTGGGCCGGAAACACCATATATTTT.